Listed below are T cell receptor beta chains from one sample, sequenced in a study of shared clonotypes between healthy human individuals. The method was immunoSEQ multiplex PCR; TCRdb's version includes in-frame clones alone and lacks a portion of them. The sample consists of about 680,000 clones, 92% of them appearing once. Sequencing was carried out using naive CD8+ T cells sorted from blood. Receptors originate from a man younger than 45 in good health. CDR3s include the opening cysteine and the closing phenylalanine or tryptophan.

len: 11
j_gene: TRBJ1-1
v_gene: TRBV20-1
CDR3aa: CSARDTHPAFF

len: 15
j_gene: TRBJ1-3
v_gene: TRBV4-1
CDR3aa: CASSQGTGIGNTIYF

len: 16
j_gene: TRBJ1-1
v_gene: TRBV29-1
CDR3aa: CSVEDPRSGLNTEAFF

len: 12
j_gene: TRBJ1-2
v_gene: TRBV6-5
CDR3aa: CATSVGDYGYTF

len: 15
j_gene: TRBJ2-7
v_gene: TRBV27
CDR3aa: CASSLSDTNHHEQYF

len: 14
j_gene: TRBJ2-7
v_gene: TRBV7-8
CDR3aa: CASSLADRNYEQYF

len: 16
j_gene: TRBJ2-3
v_gene: TRBV5-5
CDR3aa: CASSLYRVSSTDTQYF

len: 13
j_gene: TRBJ1-1
v_gene: TRBV5-8
CDR3aa: CASSFGSNTEAFF

len: 14
j_gene: TRBJ1-1
v_gene: TRBV27
CDR3aa: CASSFSPGNTEAFF

len: 12
j_gene: TRBJ2-1
v_gene: TRBV9
CDR3aa: CASSVNSNEQFF

len: 17
j_gene: TRBJ2-5
v_gene: TRBV7-9
CDR3aa: CASSLYPPQDSQETQYF

len: 13
j_gene: TRBJ2-5
v_gene: TRBV30
CDR3aa: CAWTRDSQETQYF

len: 13
j_gene: TRBJ2-1
v_gene: TRBV11-3
CDR3aa: CASSKRGANEQFF

len: 13
j_gene: TRBJ2-2
v_gene: TRBV7-8
CDR3aa: CASGGANTGELFF

len: 14
j_gene: TRBJ2-5
v_gene: TRBV10-3
CDR3aa: CAISDPGAQETQYF

len: 14
j_gene: TRBJ1-1
v_gene: TRBV4-3
CDR3aa: CASSQDQGGTEAFF

len: 15
j_gene: TRBJ2-7
v_gene: TRBV6-5
CDR3aa: CASSSPGQGRDEQYF